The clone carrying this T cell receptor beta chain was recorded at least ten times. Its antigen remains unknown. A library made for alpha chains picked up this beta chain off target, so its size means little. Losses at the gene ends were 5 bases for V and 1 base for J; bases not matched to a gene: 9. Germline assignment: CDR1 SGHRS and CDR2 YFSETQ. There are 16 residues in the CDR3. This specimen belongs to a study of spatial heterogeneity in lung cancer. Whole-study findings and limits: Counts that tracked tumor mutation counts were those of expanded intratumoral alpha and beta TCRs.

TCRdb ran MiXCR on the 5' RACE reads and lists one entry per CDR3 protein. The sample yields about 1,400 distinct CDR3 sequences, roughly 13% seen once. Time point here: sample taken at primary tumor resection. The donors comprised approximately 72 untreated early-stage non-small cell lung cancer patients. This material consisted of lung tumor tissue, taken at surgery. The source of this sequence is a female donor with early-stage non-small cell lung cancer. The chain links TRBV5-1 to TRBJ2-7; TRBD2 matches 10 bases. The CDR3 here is CASSPTLAGVSYEQYF. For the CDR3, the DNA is TGCGCCAGCAGTCCAACGCTAGCGGGAGTTTCCTACGAGCAGTACTTC.